Below, 20 T cell receptor beta chains from the same sample are listed, as sequenced in a study of breast tumors, draining lymph nodes, adjacent tissues. Each CDR3 protein is one row after TCRdb ran MiXCR on the multiplex PCR reads. The sample shows fewer than 200,000 distinct CDR3 sequences, approximately 33% of them seen only once. The lymph nodes were axillary draining lymph nodes from breast cancer patients. The sample taken for sequencing was axillary lymph node tissue. These receptors were taken from a female donor with breast cancer. Some clones in this sample may be carry-over from other donors' samples.

This clonotype has ten or more counts. The chain links TRBV13 to TRBJ2-2, with unresolved D. The length of the CDR3 is 14 residues. V was cut by 5 bases and J by 5 bases, with 12 bases left in between. Germline CDR1 is PRHDT and CDR2 is FYEKMQ (reference sequence). In DNA form, the CDR3 reads TGTGCCAGCAGCCCCCACCGTGATACCGGGGAGCTGTTTTTT. It yields the protein CASSPHRDTGELFF.

J is TRBJ2-7 and V is TRBV7-9; D may match TRBD1 or TRBD2 (5 bases each). V was trimmed by 4 bases and J by 2 bases, leaving 15 bases between them. Looked up from germline, CDR1 is SEHNR and CDR2 is FQNEAQ (reference sequence). The CDR3 extends over 15 amino acids. The CDR3 protein is CASSSLDGTTYEQYF. CDR3 DNA: TGTGCCAGCAGCTCCCTGGACGGGACCACCTACGAGCAGTACTTC. Full variable domain (rest looked up from reference TRBV7-9 and TRBJ2-7): DTGVSQNPRHKITKRGQNVTFRCDPISEHNRLYWYRQTLGQGPEFLTYFQNEAQLEKSRLLSDRFSAERPKGSFSTLEIQRTEQGDSAMYLCASSSLDGTTYEQYFGPGTRLTVT.

This clonotype was seen at least ten times. This rearrangement joins TRBV2 to TRBJ1-5; D might be TRBD1 (6 bases). CDR1 is SNHLY, CDR2 FYNNEI, per germline. There are 13 residues in the CDR3. The V gene lost 7 bases and the J gene lost 7 bases, with 14 bases spanning the gap. The CDR3 DNA reads as TGTGCCAGCACCCGGGACAATGGGCAGCCCCAGCATTTT. Its translation is CASTRDNGQPQHF.

Ten or more counts support this clonotype. The rearrangement joins TRBV10-3 to TRBJ2-1; 9 bases align to TRBD2. J was trimmed by 8 bases and V by 0 bases; bases with no gene match: 11. The CDR3 sequence is 17 residues long. Looked up from germline, CDR1 is ENHRY and CDR2 is SYGVKD. CDR3 loop: CAISESRASGIHDEQFF. The DNA of the CDR3 is TGTGCCATCAGTGAGTCGAGGGCTAGCGGGATTCATGATGAGCAGTTCTTC.

This clonotype occurred a few times. A much larger clone sits a single nucleotide away, making a read error possible. This chain uses TRBV19 with TRBJ1-5; 9 nucleotides line up with TRBD1. CDR3 length equals 18 residues. Per the germline V gene, CDR1 is LNHDA and CDR2 is SQIVND (reference sequence). CDR3 in DNA: TGTGCCAGTAGTATAGGTCTGGGGACAGGGCTTAGCAATCAGCCCCCGCATTTT. Protein sequence: CASSIGLGTGLSNQPPHF.

The CDR3 reads CASRGTSGYNEQYF. DNA for the CDR3: TGTGCCAGCAGAGGGACTAGCGGCTACAATGAGCAGTATTTT. This chain uses TRBV7-8 with TRBJ2-3, with 11 nucleotides matching TRBD2. Unmatched junction bases numbered 10, after V lost 6 bases and J lost 11 bases. Germline assignment: CDR1 SGHVS and CDR2 FQNEAQ. The CDR3 is made up of 14 amino acids.

This clonotype was seen once. The chain carries TRBV7-2 and TRBJ1-1, with D possibly being TRBD1 (5 bases). Germline V CDR1 and CDR2: SGHTA, FQGNSA. Between the trimmed V and J ends, which lost 5 bases and 3 bases, there was a span of 19 bases. The CDR3 consists of 16 residues. The DNA for the CDR3 is TGTGCCAGCAGCCCCACGGGGGGAAGGGTTGACACTGAAGCTTTCTTT. This translates into CASSPTGGRVDTEAFF.

The chain is built from TRBV24-1 and TRBJ2-3; D perhaps matches TRBD1 (5 bases). The CDR3 runs 15 residues. The V gene lost 5 bases and the J gene lost 3 bases, with 14 bases spanning the gap. The germline gives CDR1 KGHDR, CDR2 SFDVKD. CDR3 in DNA: TGTGCCACCAGTGCTAGGGGCGATGGTACAGATACGCAGTATTTT. This encodes CATSARGDGTDTQYF.

This clonotype has more than one count but fewer than ten. This may arise from a read error, as a much more abundant clone is one base away. J is TRBJ1-3 and V is TRBV6-4, with D perhaps TRBD1 (6 bases). Trimming took 5 bases from V and 4 from J, leaving 18 bases between them. This CDR3 has 16 residues. The V gene's germline CDR1 is MRHNA and CDR2 SNTAGT. CDR3 in amino acids: CASSHQGPGIGNTIYF. The CDR3 bases are TGTGCCAGCAGTCACCAGGGGCCGGGCATCGGAAACACCATATATTTT.

This chain joins TRBV20-1 and TRBJ1-2; a weak D match, TRBD1 (5 bases). Germline values: CDR1 DFQATT, CDR2 SNEGSKA (reference sequence). The CDR3 covers 16 residues. V was trimmed by 0 bases and J by 8 bases, leaving 22 bases between them. CDR3 residues: CSARDGGGGRYQGYTF. The CDR3 DNA is TGCAGTGCTAGAGATGGGGGGGGGGGACGATATCAGGGCTACACCTTC.

This clonotype was seen repeatedly, ten times or more. The V gene is TRBV2, the J gene TRBJ2-4, with a tentative D call TRBD2 (5 bases). Germline loops: CDR1 SNHLY, CDR2 FYNNEI. The CDR3 extends over 14 amino acids. Trimming stripped 7 bases from V and 3 bases from J, with 13 bases between. CDR3 sequence: CASIRGRGKNIQYF. The CDR3 region has the DNA TGTGCCAGCATCCGGGGTCGAGGCAAAAACATTCAGTACTTC. Together with reference TRBV2 and TRBJ2-4, the CDR3 gives the full variable domain: EPEVTQTPSHQVTQMGQEVILRCVPISNHLYFYWYRQILGQKVEFLVSFYNNEISEKSEIFDDQFSVERPDGSNFTLKIRSTKLEDSAMYFCASIRGRGKNIQYFGAGTRLSVL.

The chain uses TRBV20-1 and TRBJ1-3, with a tentative D call TRBD1 (6 bases). The V gene lost 5 bases and the J gene lost 7 bases, with 18 bases spanning the gap. Germline CDR1 DFQATT, CDR2 SNEGSKA (reference sequence). The CDR3 runs to 14 residues. The CDR3 sequence is CSALTGKLMNTIYF. In DNA, the CDR3 is TGCAGTGCTTTAACAGGGAAATTGATGAACACCATATATTTT.

As regards this clonotype: A much larger clone sits a single nucleotide away, making a read error possible. The rearrangement uses TRBV5-6 and TRBJ2-1; D is unclear. The V gene's germline CDR1 is SGHDT and CDR2 YYEEEE. The ends were cut back, 0 bases at V and 9 bases at J, with 7 bases in the middle. This CDR3 comprises 12 residues. CDR3 in amino acids: CASSLVNSEQFF. The CDR3 DNA reads as TGTGCCAGCAGCTTGGTTAACAGTGAGCAGTTCTTC.

Notes on this clonotype: At one boundary the junction diverges from the germline segment, which might be a read error. The chain has TRBV29-1 and TRBJ2-1, with D possibly TRBD1 on 5 matching bases. This CDR3 spans 13 amino acids. Looked up from germline, CDR1 is SQVTM and CDR2 is ANQGSEA. The CDR3 region is CSSFQGPTYEQLF. CDR3 in DNA: TGCAGCAGTTTCCAGGGCCCGACTTATGAGCAGCTCTTC.

This clonotype showed up many times. The chain links TRBV7-2 to TRBJ2-7, with 7 bases fitting TRBD1. The CDR3 is made up of 16 amino acids. Germline trimming cut 2 bases from V and 0 bases from J; bases unmatched to any gene: 7. CDR1 and CDR2 (germline): SGHTA, FQGNSA. The CDR3 nucleotides are TGTGCCAGCAGCTTATATGGTCCAGGGGGCTCCTACGAGCAGTACTTC. Translated: CASSLYGPGGSYEQYF. Variable domain in full (rest from reference TRBV7-2 and TRBJ2-7): GAGVSQSPSNKVTEKGKDVELRCDPISGHTALYWYRQSLGQGLEFLIYFQGNSAPDKSGLPSDRFSAERTGGSVSTLTIQRTQQEDSAVYLCASSLYGPGGSYEQYFGPGTRLTVT.

Note on this clonotype: This may be a read error: a much more frequent sequence differs by one nucleotide. The CDR3 region has the DNA TGCAGTGCGAGACTAGCGGGAGGGGAGTCCAATGAGCAGTTCTTC. It encodes CSARLAGGESNEQFF. This chain links TRBV20-1 with TRBJ2-1; 14 bases are a match to TRBD2. Germline CDR1 reads DFQATT; CDR2 reads SNEGSKA (reference sequence). The CDR3 sequence is 15 residues long. V shed 6 bases and J 6 bases; nucleotides not matched to a gene: 7.

This clonotype came up many times. The chain has TRBV10-3 and TRBJ2-3; 13 nucleotides agree with TRBD2. The V gene end was trimmed by 8 bases and the J gene end by 2 bases; junction bases not matched to a gene: 1. The CDR3 totals 14 residues. Germline V lookup: CDR1 ENHRY, CDR2 SYGVKD. The CDR3 protein is CAIGLAGDTDTQYF. Here the CDR3 DNA reads TGTGCCATCGGACTAGCGGGGGACACAGATACGCAGTATTTT.

This clonotype came up many times. The V gene is TRBV13, the J gene TRBJ2-1, with D uncertain. Between the trimmed V and J ends, which lost 4 bases and 0 bases, there was a span of 13 bases. Germline CDR1 and CDR2: PRHDT and FYEKMQ (reference sequence). This CDR3 spans 16 amino acids. The CDR3 DNA reads TGTGCCAGCAGCTCTTTCGACGGTATCTCCTACAATGAGCAGTTCTTC. Residues: CASSSFDGISYNEQFF.

This clonotype has ten or more counts. With a much larger clone just one base away, this may be a read error. The chain carries TRBV20-1 and TRBJ2-7; D may match TRBD1 or TRBD2 (5 bases each). Germline V gives CDR1 DFQATT, CDR2 SNEGSKA (reference sequence). The CDR3 has 14 amino acids. V was cut by 2 bases and J by 6 bases, with 17 bases left in between. The CDR3, as DNA: TGCAGTGCTAGAAGTTGGCAGGGAGCCGCCGAGCAGTACTTC. It specifies CSARSWQGAAEQYF.

The J gene is TRBJ2-7, the V gene TRBV28, with TRBD1 identical over 7 bases. This CDR3 region has 14 residues. Germline values: CDR1 MDHEN, CDR2 SYDVKM. V dropped 7 bases and J dropped 0; count of bases not matched to a gene: 6. The CDR3 sequence: CASIGDRVSYEQYF. The DNA of the CDR3 is TGTGCCAGCATTGGGGACAGAGTCTCCTACGAGCAGTACTTC.